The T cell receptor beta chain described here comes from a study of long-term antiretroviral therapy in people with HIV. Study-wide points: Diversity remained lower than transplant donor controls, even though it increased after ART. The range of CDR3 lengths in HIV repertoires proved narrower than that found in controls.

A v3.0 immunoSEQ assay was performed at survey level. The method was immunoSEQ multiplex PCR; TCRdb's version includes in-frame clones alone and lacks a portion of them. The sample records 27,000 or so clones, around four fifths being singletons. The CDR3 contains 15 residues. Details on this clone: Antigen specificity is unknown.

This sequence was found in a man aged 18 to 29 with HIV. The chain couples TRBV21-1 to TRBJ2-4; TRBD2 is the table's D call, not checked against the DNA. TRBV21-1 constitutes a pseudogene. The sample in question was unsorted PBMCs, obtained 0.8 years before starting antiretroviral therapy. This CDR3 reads CASSGEARAKNIQYF. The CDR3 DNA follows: TGTGCCAGCAGCGGTGAGGCCCGGGCCAAAAACATTCAGTACTTC.